These 11 T cell receptor beta chains were sequenced from one sample in a study of metastatic and nonmetastatic thyroid tumors. Patients had received no treatment of any kind before thyroid surgery. MiXCR reprocessed the PCR reads for TCRdb. The sample records about 13,000 clones, 25% to 40% being singletons. The source material was tumor tissue. All receptors come from a male donor with papillary thyroid cancer or a benign thyroid nodule (not recorded which). Some clones in this sample may be carry-over from other donors' samples.

The rearrangement uses TRBV3-1 and TRBJ1-2, with D unclear. This CDR3 spans 13 amino acids. Germline assignment: CDR1 LGHDT and CDR2 YNNKEL (reference sequence). Trimming removed 0 bases from V and 7 bases from J, with 9 bases in between. The DNA of the CDR3 is TGTGCCAGCAGCCAAGAGTCCGGGTTTGGCTACACCTTC. This translates into CASSQESGFGYTF.

The rearrangement links TRBV5-6 to TRBJ2-7; D unresolved. The germline gives CDR1 SGHDT, CDR2 YYEEEE. The germline V and J ends were trimmed by 4 bases and 2 bases, with 13 bases remaining between them. The CDR3 has 14 amino acids. The CDR3 coding sequence is TGTGCCAGCAGCATTGGCTCAGGCCCCTACGAGCAGTACTTC. It yields the protein CASSIGSGPYEQYF. Together with reference TRBV5-6 and TRBJ2-7, the CDR3 gives the full variable domain: DAGVTQSPTHLIKTRGQQVTLRCSPKSGHDTVSWYQQALGQGPQFIFQYYEEEERQRGNFPDRFSGHQFPNYSSELNVNALLLGDSALYLCASSIGSGPYEQYFGPGTRLTVT.

This clone was seen once. The V gene is TRBV7-6, the J gene TRBJ1-2, with 8 bases that match TRBD1. Germline V gene data show CDR1 as SGHVS and CDR2 as FNYEAQ. Trimming removed 5 bases from V and 8 bases from J; junction bases left unmatched: 7. The CDR3 runs to 13 residues. Here the CDR3 reads CASSPGQGLGYTF. The CDR3 region has the DNA TGTGCCAGCAGCCCCGGACAGGGTCTGGGCTACACCTTC.

The V and J genes are TRBV11-2 and TRBJ1-1, with no clear D. Trimming removed 4 bases from V and 1 base from J, with 10 bases in between. Germline values: CDR1 SGHAT, CDR2 FQNNGV. CDR3 size: 14 residues. In nucleotides, the CDR3 is TGTGCCAGCAGCTCAGGTGCGGGGAACACTGAAGCTTTCTTT. This codes for CASSSGAGNTEAFF.

This clone was seen a handful of times. The chain is built from TRBV12-3 or TRBV12-4 and TRBJ2-7; tentative D call: TRBD2 (6 bases). V dropped 11 bases and J dropped 0 bases, with 17 bases sitting between them. The CDR3 runs to 14 residues. CDR3 sequence (DNA): TGTGCCGGCACCGAGGCGGGGCGCTCCTACGAGCAGTACTTC. Its protein is CAGTEAGRSYEQYF.

This clone is judged medium-sized. CDR3 amino acids: CASSSRGWGAQETQYF. CDR3 bases: TGTGCCAGCAGTTCTCGAGGGTGGGGAGCCCAAGAGACCCAGTACTTC. The V and J genes are TRBV27 and TRBJ2-5; weak D call: TRBD2 (5 bases). Germline V CDR1 and CDR2: MNHEY, SMNVEV (reference sequence). The CDR3 totals 16 residues. V lost 4 bases to trimming and J lost 1 base, with 16 bases between them.

CDR3 bases: TGTGCCAGCAGGTTGAGGGATTTAGCCAAAAACATTCAGTACTTC. Its protein is CASRLRDLAKNIQYF. The chain is built from TRBV6-1 and TRBJ2-4, with D possibly TRBD2 on 5 matching bases. The germline V gene encodes CDR1 MNHNS and CDR2 SASEGT. V lost 6 bases and J lost 0, with 12 bases in between. The CDR3 length is 15 residues.

The CDR3 DNA is TGTGCCAGCAGCTGGGGTTCGACCTCTGGAAACACCATATATTTT. Translated, it gives CASSWGSTSGNTIYF. This chain links TRBV11-2 with TRBJ1-3; D uncertain. Germline V gene data show CDR1 as SGHAT and CDR2 as FQNNGV. The CDR3 has 15 amino acids. The germline V and J ends were trimmed by 4 bases and 0 bases, with 10 bases remaining between them. Filled out from reference TRBV11-2 and TRBJ1-3, the complete variable domain reads EAGVAQSPRYKIIEKRQSVAFWCNPISGHATLYWYQQILGQGPKLLIQFQNNGVVDDSQLPKDRFSAERLKGVDSTLKIQPAKLEDSAVYLCASSWGSTSGNTIYFGEGSWLTVV.

CDR3: CASTRRGNTEAFF. CDR3 in DNA: TGTGCCAGCACCCGCAGAGGGAACACTGAAGCTTTCTTT. The chain links TRBV2 to TRBJ1-1; D uncertain. This CDR3 has 13 amino acids. The germline CDR1 and CDR2 sequences are SNHLY and FYNNEI. Trimming cost V 7 bases and J 1 base, with 10 bases left between them.

J is TRBJ2-1 and V is TRBV11-2; 8 positions agree with TRBD2. CDR3 length: 14 residues. Germline lookup yields CDR1 SGHAT and CDR2 FQNNGV. V was pared by 0 bases and J by 14 bases, with 9 bases of the junction left unmatched. This chain's CDR3 is CASSLDKGQRGKFF. CDR3 nucleotide sequence: TGTGCCAGCAGCTTAGATAAGGGCCAGCGGGGGAAGTTCTTC.

This clone was observed a few times. V and J are TRBV28 and TRBJ1-1; D perhaps matches TRBD1 (6 bases). Germline values: CDR1 MDHEN, CDR2 SYDVKM. V lost 5 bases and J 0 bases, leaving 16 bases between the germline ends. CDR3 length: 16 residues. CDR3 sequence reads: CASSTPQGGMNTEAFF. As DNA, the CDR3 is TGTGCCAGCAGTACCCCACAGGGAGGGATGAACACTGAAGCTTTCTTT.